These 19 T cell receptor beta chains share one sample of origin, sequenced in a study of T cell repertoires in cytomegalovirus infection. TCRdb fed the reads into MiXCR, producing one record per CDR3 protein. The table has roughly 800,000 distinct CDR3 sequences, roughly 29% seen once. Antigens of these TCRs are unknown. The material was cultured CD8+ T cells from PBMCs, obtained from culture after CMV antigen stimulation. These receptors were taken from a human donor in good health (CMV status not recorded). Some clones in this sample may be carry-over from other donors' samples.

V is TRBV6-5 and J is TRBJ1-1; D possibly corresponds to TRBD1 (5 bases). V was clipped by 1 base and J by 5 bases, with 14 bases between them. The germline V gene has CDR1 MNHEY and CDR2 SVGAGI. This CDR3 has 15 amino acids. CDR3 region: CASSYYSGHGTEAFF. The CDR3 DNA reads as TGTGCCAGCAGTTACTACAGCGGACACGGTACTGAAGCTTTCTTT.

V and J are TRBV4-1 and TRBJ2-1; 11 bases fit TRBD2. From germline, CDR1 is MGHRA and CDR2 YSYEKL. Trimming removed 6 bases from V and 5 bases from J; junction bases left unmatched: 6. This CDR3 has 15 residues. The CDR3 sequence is CASRRGLAENNEQFF. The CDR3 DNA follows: TGCGCCAGCAGGAGGGGACTAGCGGAGAACAATGAGCAGTTCTTC.

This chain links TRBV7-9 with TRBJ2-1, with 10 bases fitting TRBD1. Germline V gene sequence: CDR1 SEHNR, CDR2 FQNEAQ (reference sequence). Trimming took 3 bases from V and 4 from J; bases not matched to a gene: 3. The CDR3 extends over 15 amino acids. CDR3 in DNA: TGTGCCAGCAGCTTTGACAGGGGGCGGTACAATGAGCAGTTCTTC. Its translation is CASSFDRGRYNEQFF.

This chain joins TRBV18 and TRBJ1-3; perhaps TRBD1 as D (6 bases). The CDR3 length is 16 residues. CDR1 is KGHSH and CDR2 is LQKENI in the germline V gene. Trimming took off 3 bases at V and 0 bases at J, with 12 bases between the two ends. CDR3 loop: CASSPDSASSGNTIYF. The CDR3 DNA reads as TGTGCCAGCTCACCGGACAGTGCGAGCTCTGGAAACACCATATATTTT.

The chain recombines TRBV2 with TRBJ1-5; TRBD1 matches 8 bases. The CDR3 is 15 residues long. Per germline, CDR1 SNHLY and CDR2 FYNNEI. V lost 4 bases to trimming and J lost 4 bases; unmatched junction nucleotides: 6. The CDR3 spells CASSGGDRGNQPQHF. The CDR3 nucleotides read TGTGCCAGCAGTGGAGGAGACAGGGGAAATCAGCCCCAGCATTTT.

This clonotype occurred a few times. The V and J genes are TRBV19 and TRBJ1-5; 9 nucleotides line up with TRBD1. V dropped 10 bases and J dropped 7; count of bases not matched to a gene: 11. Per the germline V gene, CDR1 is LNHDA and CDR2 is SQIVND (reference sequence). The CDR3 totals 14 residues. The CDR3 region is CATQGDREGQPQHF. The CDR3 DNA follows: TGTGCCACCCAGGGGGACAGGGAAGGGCAGCCCCAGCATTTT.

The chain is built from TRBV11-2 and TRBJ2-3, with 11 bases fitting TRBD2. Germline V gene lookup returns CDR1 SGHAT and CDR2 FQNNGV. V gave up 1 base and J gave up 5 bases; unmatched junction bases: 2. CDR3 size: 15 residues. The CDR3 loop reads CASSLGSGGGDTQYF. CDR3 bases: TGTGCCAGCAGCTTAGGTAGCGGGGGGGGAGATACGCAGTATTTT.

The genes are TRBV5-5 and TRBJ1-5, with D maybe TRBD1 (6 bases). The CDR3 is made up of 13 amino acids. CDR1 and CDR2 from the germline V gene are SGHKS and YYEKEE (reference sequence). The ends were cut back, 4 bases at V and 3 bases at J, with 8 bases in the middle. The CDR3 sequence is CASSRDINQPQHF. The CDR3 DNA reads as TGTGCCAGCAGCAGGGACATCAATCAGCCCCAGCATTTT.

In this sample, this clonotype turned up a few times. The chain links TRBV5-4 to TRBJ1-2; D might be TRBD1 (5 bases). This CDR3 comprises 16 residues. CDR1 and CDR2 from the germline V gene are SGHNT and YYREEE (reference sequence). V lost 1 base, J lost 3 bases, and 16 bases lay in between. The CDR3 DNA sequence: TGTGCCAGCAGCTTGACGGGGGTTCCCCTGGACTATGGCTACACCTTC. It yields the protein CASSLTGVPLDYGYTF.

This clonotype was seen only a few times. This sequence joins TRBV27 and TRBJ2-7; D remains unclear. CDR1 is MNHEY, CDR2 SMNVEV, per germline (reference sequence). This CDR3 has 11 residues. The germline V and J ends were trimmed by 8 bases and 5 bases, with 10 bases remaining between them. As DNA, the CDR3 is TGTGCCAGCCGTCGAGGCCACGAGCAGTACGTC. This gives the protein CASRRGHEQYV.

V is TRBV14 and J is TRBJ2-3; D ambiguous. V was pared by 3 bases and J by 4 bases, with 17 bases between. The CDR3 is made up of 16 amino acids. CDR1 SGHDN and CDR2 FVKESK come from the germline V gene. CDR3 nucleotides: TGTGCCAGCAGCCAGTTGGAACAGACCTTCGCAGATACGCAGTATTTT. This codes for CASSQLEQTFADTQYF.

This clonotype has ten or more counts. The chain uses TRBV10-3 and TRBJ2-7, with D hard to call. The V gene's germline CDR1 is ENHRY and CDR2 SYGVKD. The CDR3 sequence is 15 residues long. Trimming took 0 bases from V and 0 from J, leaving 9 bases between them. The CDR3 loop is CAISESPVLSYEQYV. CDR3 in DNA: TGTGCCATCAGTGAGTCGCCCGTCCTCTCCTACGAGCAGTACGTC.

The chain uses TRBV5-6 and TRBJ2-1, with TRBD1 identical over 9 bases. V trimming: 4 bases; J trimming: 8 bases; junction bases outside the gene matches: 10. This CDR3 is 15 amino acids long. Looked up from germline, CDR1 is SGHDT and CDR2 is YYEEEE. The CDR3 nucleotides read TGTGCCAGCAGCCCCGGGACAGGGTTTTTGGATGAGCAGTTCTTC. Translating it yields CASSPGTGFLDEQFF.

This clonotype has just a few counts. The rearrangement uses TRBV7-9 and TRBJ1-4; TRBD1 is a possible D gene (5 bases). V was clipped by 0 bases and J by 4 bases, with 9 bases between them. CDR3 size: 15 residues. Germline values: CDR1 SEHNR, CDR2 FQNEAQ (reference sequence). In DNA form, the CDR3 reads TGTGCCAGCAGCTTAGCGGGGGGAATTAATGAAAAACTGTTTTTT. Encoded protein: CASSLAGGINEKLFF.

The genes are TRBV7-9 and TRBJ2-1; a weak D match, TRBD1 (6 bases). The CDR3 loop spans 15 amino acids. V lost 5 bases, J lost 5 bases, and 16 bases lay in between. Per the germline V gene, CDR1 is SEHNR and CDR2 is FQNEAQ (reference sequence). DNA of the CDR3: TGTGCCAGCAGCCTAGGGCCCAAGGGGGACAATGAGCAGTTCTTC. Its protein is CASSLGPKGDNEQFF.

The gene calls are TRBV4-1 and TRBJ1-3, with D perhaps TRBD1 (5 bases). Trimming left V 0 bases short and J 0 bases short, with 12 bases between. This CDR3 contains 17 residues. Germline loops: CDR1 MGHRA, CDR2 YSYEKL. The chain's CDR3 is CASSQDPRQSSGNTIYF. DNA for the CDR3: TGCGCCAGCAGCCAAGACCCTCGACAGAGCTCTGGAAACACCATATATTTT.

In nucleotides, the CDR3 is TGTGCCAGTAGCAGCCTAATGGAGTTTGGGCCCCAGCATTTT. Translation gives CASSSLMEFGPQHF. The rearrangement links TRBV19 to TRBJ1-5; D remains ambiguous. This CDR3 region has 14 residues. Trimming removed 6 bases at V and 9 bases at J, with 18 bases between. Germline V gene sequence: CDR1 LNHDA, CDR2 SQIVND (reference sequence).

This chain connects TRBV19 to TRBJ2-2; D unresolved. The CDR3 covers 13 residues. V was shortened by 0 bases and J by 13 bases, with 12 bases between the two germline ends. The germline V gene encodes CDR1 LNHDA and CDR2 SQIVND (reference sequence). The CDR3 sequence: CASSIESFEVLFF. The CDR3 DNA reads TGTGCCAGTAGTATAGAGTCTTTCGAGGTGCTGTTTTTT.

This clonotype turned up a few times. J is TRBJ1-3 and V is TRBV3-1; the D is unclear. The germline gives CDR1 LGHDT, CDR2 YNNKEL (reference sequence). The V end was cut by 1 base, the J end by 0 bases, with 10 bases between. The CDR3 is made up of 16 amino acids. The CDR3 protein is CASSQGWQASGNTIYF. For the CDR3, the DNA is TGTGCCAGCAGCCAAGGATGGCAGGCCTCTGGAAACACCATATATTTT.